This T cell receptor beta chain was found in a study of type 1 regulatory T cells. Study as a whole: T-allo10 is a Tr1-enriched, alloantigen-specific CD4 T cell product made in vitro. Broader study findings: Type 1 regulatory T cells had a more restricted TCR repertoire than non-type 1 regulatory T cells.

This clonotype has ten or more counts. The antigen remains unidentified. This CDR3 has 14 amino acids. Germline CDR1 and CDR2: SGHRS and YFSETQ. After removal of 5 bases from V and 0 bases from J, the junction contained 4 bases not matched to a gene. TCRdb ran MiXCR on the reads and lists one entry per CDR3 protein. The data contain 35,000 to 50,000 distinct CDR3 sequences, more than 9% of them singletons. The chain is built from TRBV5-1 and TRBJ1-1; 7 positions match TRBD1. Sequencing was carried out using cultured non-Tr1 T cells, either the whole culture or a sorted T cell fraction (not recorded which). The TCR was taken from a human donor in good health. CDR3 sequence (DNA): TGCGCCAGCAGTCTCGACAGGGTGAACACTGAAGCTTTCTTT. This encodes CASSLDRVNTEAFF. The full variable domain, rest sourced from reference TRBV5-1 and TRBJ1-1, is KAGVTQTPRYLIKTRGQQVTLSCSPISGHRSVSWYQQTPGQGLQFLFEYFSETQRNKGNFPGRFSGRQFSNSRSEMNVSTLELGDSALYLCASSLDRVNTEAFFGQGTRLTVV.